This T cell receptor (beta chain) is from a study of a mutant IDH1 vaccine in newly diagnosed glioma. This clone was seen only a few times. Its specificity is unknown. The time point: week 35, safety follow-up. With topical imiquimod, each dose of the vaccine consisted of 300 ug of mutant IDH1 20-mer peptide. Method: immunoSEQ multiplex PCR; TCRdb's copy keeps in-frame clones and lacks some. The sample lists some 44,000 clones, roughly four fifths occurring once. Trimming pared 7 bases from V and 0 bases from J, leaving 16 bases between. The CDR3 spans 15 residues. The germline gives CDR1 LNHDA, CDR2 SQIVND (reference sequence).

J is TRBJ2-7 and V is TRBV19, with D possibly TRBD1 on 6 matching bases. The starting material was PBMCs, obtained from a glioma patient whose treatment included an IDH1 peptide vaccine. The sequence came from a woman in her fifties or sixties with glioma. The DNA for the CDR3 is TGTGCCAGTAAATCGGCCGGACAGAGCTCCTACGAGCAGTACTTC. It codes for CASKSAGQSSYEQYF.